The 3 T cell receptor beta chains listed next were all sequenced from one sample in a study of T cells in Graves' hyperthyroidism and ophthalmopathy. The source material, RNA transcripts, was used to amplify TCR beta CDR3 regions. The HTBI primer set served for first-round RT-PCR of the TCR CDR3. A single record per CDR3 protein comes from TCRdb applying MiXCR to the multiplex PCR reads. This repertoire shows about 380,000 distinct CDR3 sequences, 14% found once; its top ten account for roughly 9.6%. The sample was blood. Receptors were obtained from a woman aged 55-70 years with Graves' hyperthyroidism.

With respect to this clonotype: Given a much more abundant clone one base away, this may be a read error. V and J are TRBV27 and TRBJ2-2; the D gene could be TRBD1 or TRBD2 (5 bases each). Germline-derived CDR1 and CDR2 are MNHEY and SMNVEV (reference sequence). The CDR3 has 15 residues. CDR3 loop: CASSLTQGNTGELVF. The CDR3 DNA is TGTGCCAGCAGTTTAACCCAGGGAAACACCGGGGAGCTGGTTTTT.

The chain uses TRBV11-2 and TRBJ1-3; D ambiguous. There are 14 residues in the CDR3. Germline CDR1 reads SGHAT; CDR2 reads FQNNGV. V lost 7 bases and J lost 4, with 14 bases in between. The CDR3 nucleotides are TGTGCCAGCACTTCTTATGACGCCGGAAACACCATATATTTT. Its protein is CASTSYDAGNTIYF.

In this sample, this clonotype turned up many times. This chain joins TRBV9 and TRBJ1-3; 9 nucleotides line up with TRBD1. This CDR3 region has 16 residues. The V and J ends lost 4 bases and 3 bases, in that order; junction bases with no gene match: 8. Germline V gene lookup returns CDR1 SGDLS and CDR2 YYNGEE. The CDR3 region has the DNA TGTGCCAGCAGCTCCCGACAGGGGGTTTATGGAAACACCATATATTTT. It translates to CASSSRQGVYGNTIYF.